The clone carrying this T cell receptor (beta chain) was counted ten times or more. As yet, its antigen is unknown. MiXCR, run by TCRdb on the 5' RACE reads, gives a single entry per CDR3 protein. The table includes 15,000 to 20,000 distinct CDR3 sequences, less than 7.5% detected once. Noted time point: sample taken at primary tumor resection. The donor population consisted of 72 patients with untreated, early-stage non-small cell lung cancer. The data belong to a study of spatial heterogeneity in lung cancer. Study conclusions and caveats: Mutation counts in tumors were tracked by counts of expanded intratumoral alpha and beta TCRs.

Germline CDR1 is SGHVS and CDR2 is FNYEAQ. V was clipped by 1 base and J by 7 bases, with 13 bases between them. This CDR3 comprises 15 residues. This sequence was found in a female donor with early-stage non-small cell lung cancer. Sequencing was performed on lung tumor tissue, taken at surgery. V and J are TRBV7-6 and TRBJ1-4; the D gene is possibly TRBD1 (5 bases). This CDR3 is CASSLGGARSEKLFF. CDR3 nucleotide sequence: TGTGCCAGCAGCTTAGGTGGGGCGAGGAGTGAAAAACTGTTTTTT.